These 29 T cell receptor beta chains came from one sample sequenced in a study of blood T cell repertoires in COVID-19. TCRdb keeps only in-frame clones here, not all; method: immunoSEQ multiplex PCR. There are around 87,000 clones in the sample; 90% occur only once, and 1.5% lies in the top ten. Sequenced material: peripheral blood. The receptors come from a human donor with active COVID-19. The donor label of this sample is uncertain.

The chain couples TRBV5-4 to TRBJ2-7; TRBD2 is a possible D gene (6 bases). Per the germline V gene, CDR1 is SGHNT and CDR2 is YYREEE (reference sequence). V was clipped by 7 bases and J by 5 bases, with 22 bases between them. The CDR3 is 15 amino acids. CDR3 in DNA: TGTGCCAGCCGCCCAGGTCCCGGGGGTTACAACGAGCAGTACTTC. Residues: CASRPGPGGYNEQYF.

The rearrangement links TRBV3-1 (or the pseudogene TRBV3-2) to TRBJ2-2; TRBD2 might be the D (7 bases). The CDR3 length is 16 residues. Trimming stripped 4 bases from V and 5 bases from J, with 17 bases between. In germline, CDR1 is LGHDT, CDR2 YNNKEL (reference sequence). The CDR3 DNA follows: TGTGCCAGCAGCCGCCCTGGGGGGGGCCGGACCGGGGAGCTGTTTTTT. It specifies CASSRPGGGRTGELFF.

The chain carries TRBV5-1 and TRBJ2-7; D remains unclear. Germline V CDR1 and CDR2: SGHRS, YFSETQ. The CDR3 is 14 residues long. Trimming shortened V by 1 base and J by 4 bases, and 12 bases separated the two germline ends. The CDR3 sequence: CASSLHGITYEQYF. CDR3 sequence (DNA): TGCGCCAGCAGCTTGCACGGTATTACTTACGAGCAGTACTTC.

The V gene is TRBV28, the J gene TRBJ2-7, with 8 bases that match TRBD1. Germline CDR1 and CDR2: MDHEN and SYDVKM. V lost 4 bases and J lost 2; bases outside the gene matches: 10. The CDR3 contains 16 residues. The CDR3 DNA is TGTGCCAGCAGTTCTCAGGGACAGGCCCGAGCCTACGAGCAGTACTTC. As protein: CASSSQGQARAYEQYF.

The V gene is TRBV27, the J gene TRBJ2-1; 9 nucleotides agree with TRBD2. The CDR3 has 15 residues. V lost 0 bases and J lost 9; bases outside the gene matches: 6. The germline V gene encodes CDR1 MNHEY and CDR2 SMNVEV (reference sequence). The CDR3 region has the DNA TGTGCCAGCAGTTTATCGGCGGGGGGGCCGGGTGAGCAGTTCTTC. This sequence encodes CASSLSAGGPGEQFF.

The chain uses TRBV2 and TRBJ2-7; 7 bases are a match to TRBD1. This CDR3 is 13 amino acids long. The trim removed 2 bases at V and 7 bases at J, leaving 5 bases unmatched. From germline, CDR1 is SNHLY and CDR2 FYNNEI. The CDR3: CASSELTGLEQYF. Here the CDR3 DNA reads TGTGCCAGCAGTGAACTGACAGGGTTAGAGCAGTACTTC.

This chain joins TRBV27 and TRBJ2-7, with D perhaps matching TRBD1 (6 bases). The CDR3 totals 11 residues. Trimming took 3 bases from V and 10 from J, leaving 10 bases between them. The germline gives CDR1 MNHEY, CDR2 SMNVEV (reference sequence). The CDR3, as DNA: TGTGCCAGCAGTTTGGGACAAGTACAGTACTTC. This translates into CASSLGQVQYF.

The V call is TRBV7-2, the J call TRBJ2-7, with D perhaps TRBD1 (6 bases). V was clipped by 1 base and J by 2 bases, with 9 bases between them. Germline loops: CDR1 SGHTA, CDR2 FQGNSA. CDR3 length: 14 residues. CDR3 sequence (DNA): TGTGCCAGCAGCTTAGGGGGGACAACCTACGAGCAGTACTTC. The encoded protein is CASSLGGTTYEQYF.

This chain uses TRBV18 with TRBJ2-2; D might be TRBD2 (6 bases). CDR1 and CDR2 (germline): KGHSH, LQKENI. The CDR3 runs to 15 residues. Trimming removed 6 bases at V and 7 bases at J, with 18 bases between. The chain's CDR3 is CASSSLGGDGGELFF. The CDR3 DNA sequence: TGTGCCAGCTCGTCATTAGGAGGGGACGGCGGGGAGCTGTTTTTT.

The chain employs TRBV5-1 and TRBJ2-7; D perhaps matches TRBD1 (7 bases). There are 15 residues in the CDR3. Germline assignment: CDR1 SGHRS and CDR2 YFSETQ. V gave up 3 bases and J gave up 0 bases, with 13 bases separating them. This CDR3 is CASSSGDSRSYEQYF. The CDR3 DNA reads TGCGCCAGCAGCTCGGGGGACAGCCGCTCCTACGAGCAGTACTTC. Based on the CDR3 plus reference TRBV5-1 and TRBJ2-7, the full variable domain is KAGVTQTPRYLIKTRGQQVTLSCSPISGHRSVSWYQQTPGQGLQFLFEYFSETQRNKGNFPGRFSGRQFSNSRSEMNVSTLELGDSALYLCASSSGDSRSYEQYFGPGTRLTVT.

This chain joins TRBV29-1 and TRBJ1-1, with 7 positions matching TRBD1. Germline assignment: CDR1 SQVTM and CDR2 ANQGSEA. The ends lost 4 bases at V and 10 bases at J; junction bases unmatched: 6. The CDR3 runs to 11 residues. CDR3 in amino acids: CSVVRDSGAFF. CDR3 nucleotides: TGCAGCGTTGTAAGGGACAGCGGAGCTTTCTTT.

This chain links TRBV13 with TRBJ2-2; possible D gene TRBD1, 6 bases. Deletions cut 8 bases from V and 2 bases from J, with 9 bases between. The CDR3 runs to 13 residues. Germline V gene sequence: CDR1 PRHDT, CDR2 FYEKMQ (reference sequence). The CDR3 here is CASGTLNTGELFF. Here the CDR3 DNA reads TGTGCCAGCGGGACACTCAACACCGGGGAGCTGTTTTTT.

The CDR3 DNA follows: TGCGCCAGCAGCCAAGCCGGGACAGGGGGCGCGTATGGCTACACCTTC. Translated: CASSQAGTGGAYGYTF. The chain uses TRBV4-1 and TRBJ1-2; 12 bases match TRBD1. Trimming at V came to 1 base and at J to 5 bases, leaving 5 bases not matched to a gene. CDR3 length equals 16 residues. Looked up from germline, CDR1 is MGHRA and CDR2 is YSYEKL.

The chain is built from TRBV10-1 and TRBJ2-2; 14 bases are a match to TRBD2. The CDR3 runs 17 residues. Germline-derived CDR1 and CDR2 are WNHNN and SYGVQD (reference sequence). With 5 bases clipped from V and 1 base from J, the junction kept 3 bases outside the gene matches. CDR3 bases: TGCGCCAGCAGTACGGGACTAGCGGGGGTGAACACCGGGGAGCTGTTTTTT. Protein product: CASSTGLAGVNTGELFF.

The J gene is TRBJ1-2, the V gene TRBV24-1; 7 bases align to TRBD1. Germline V lookup: CDR1 KGHDR, CDR2 SFDVKD. V trimming: 7 bases; J trimming: 4 bases; junction bases outside the gene matches: 2. The CDR3 sequence is 12 residues long. The DNA for the CDR3 is TGTGCCACCAGGTCAGGGGGCTATGGCTACACCTTC. Protein: CATRSGGYGYTF.

The rearrangement links TRBV28 to TRBJ1-2; weak D call: TRBD1 (5 bases). Germline V gene lookup returns CDR1 MDHEN and CDR2 SYDVKM. V gave up 4 bases and J gave up 8 bases, with 14 bases separating them. The CDR3 has 13 residues. CDR3 sequence: CASSSQGTRGYTF. For the CDR3, the DNA is TGTGCCAGCAGTTCCCAGGGAACGAGGGGCTACACCTTC.

The rearrangement uses TRBV5-1 and TRBJ2-7, with 10 bases fitting TRBD1. CDR1 is SGHRS, CDR2 YFSETQ, per germline. V dropped 4 bases and J dropped 5; count of bases not matched to a gene: 9. This CDR3 comprises 15 residues. The CDR3 DNA sequence: TGCGCCAGCAGCCCCGCCGGGACAGGGGCACACGAGCAGTACTTC. It codes for CASSPAGTGAHEQYF.

J is TRBJ1-5 and V is TRBV7-8; TRBD1 is a possible D gene (6 bases). The CDR3 spans 18 residues. Trimming took 3 bases from V and 3 from J, leaving 21 bases between them. The germline gives CDR1 SGHVS, CDR2 FQNEAQ. CDR3 in amino acids: CASSFSLARDIDNQPQHF. CDR3 nucleotides: TGTGCCAGCAGCTTTAGCCTAGCCCGGGACATTGACAATCAGCCCCAGCATTTT.

The rearrangement uses TRBV5-4 and TRBJ2-1, with D possibly being TRBD1 (5 bases). From germline, CDR1 is SGHNT and CDR2 YYREEE (reference sequence). Between the trimmed V and J ends, which lost 0 bases and 7 bases, there was a span of 14 bases. This CDR3 contains 15 residues. In nucleotides, the CDR3 is TGTGCCAGCAGCTTGGAGCCAGGGATGCGGAATGAGCAGTTCTTC. Protein sequence: CASSLEPGMRNEQFF.

On this clone itself: One junction end disagrees with the germline gene, perhaps due to a read error. The chain recombines TRBV3-1 (or the pseudogene TRBV3-2) with TRBJ2-1; 9 bases map to TRBD1. The length of the CDR3 is 18 residues. Germline V gene sequence: CDR1 LGHDT, CDR2 YNNKEL (reference sequence). The CDR3 coding sequence is TGTGCCAGCATCCAAAGCCACCTCGGGACAGGGCCCCACAATGAGCAGTTCTTC. Residues: CASIQSHLGTGPHNEQFF.

This clone was seen only a few times. This chain connects TRBV3-1 (or the pseudogene TRBV3-2) to TRBJ1-4; no clear D. Germline lookup yields CDR1 LGHDT and CDR2 YNNKEL (reference sequence). This CDR3 has 15 residues. Trimming shortened V by 4 bases and J by 5 bases, and 14 bases separated the two germline ends. CDR3 DNA: TGTGCCAGCAGCCCGTCTTGGGCCCCGAATGAAAAACTGTTTTTT. Translation gives CASSPSWAPNEKLFF.

The V and J genes are TRBV7-2 and TRBJ1-2, with 9 bases fitting TRBD1. The J segment lost 8 bases and the V segment lost 4 bases, leaving 8 bases of the junction unmatched. Germline V gene sequence: CDR1 SGHTA, CDR2 FQGNSA. The CDR3 has 14 residues. The DNA of the CDR3 is TGTGCCAGCAGCTCACAGGGGGCGTTAGGAGGCTACACCTTC. Encoded protein: CASSSQGALGGYTF.

J is TRBJ1-2 and V is TRBV7-6; TRBD1 matches 7 bases. CDR3 size: 15 residues. V shed 0 bases and J 5 bases; nucleotides not matched to a gene: 6. Germline CDR1 and CDR2: SGHVS and FNYEAQ. CDR3: CASSLAQTGVYGYTF. The CDR3 coding sequence is TGTGCCAGCAGCTTAGCCCAAACAGGGGTATATGGCTACACCTTC.

The V gene is TRBV5-4, the J gene TRBJ2-1; 7 positions agree with TRBD2. The CDR3 covers 13 residues. Trimming took 3 bases from V and 4 from J; bases not matched to a gene: 1. Germline CDR1 and CDR2: SGHNT and YYREEE (reference sequence). CDR3 amino acids: CASSWGGYNEQFF. The CDR3 DNA follows: TGTGCCAGCAGCTGGGGAGGGTACAATGAGCAGTTCTTC.

The chain combines TRBV5-1 with TRBJ2-3; D is perhaps TRBD2 (6 bases). Between the trimmed V and J ends, which lost 7 bases and 3 bases, there was a span of 15 bases. CDR1 and CDR2 from the germline V gene are SGHRS and YFSETQ. CDR3 length: 14 amino acids. The CDR3 nucleotides read TGCGCCAGCTTCGGAGGGGATGCAACAGATACGCAGTATTTT. It is translated as CASFGGDATDTQYF.

CDR3 coding DNA: TGTGCCAGCAGCTTAACTAGCCCTCCCAACACAGATACGCAGTATTTT. As protein: CASSLTSPPNTDTQYF. The chain combines TRBV7-9 with TRBJ2-3; D might be TRBD2 (6 bases). The CDR3 has 16 residues. Looked up from germline, CDR1 is SEHNR and CDR2 is FQNEAQ (reference sequence). The V end lost 2 bases, the J end lost 2 bases, and 14 bases lay between the germline ends.

The J gene is TRBJ1-2, the V gene TRBV3-1 (or the pseudogene TRBV3-2); D not certain. Looked up from germline, CDR1 is LGHDT and CDR2 is YNNKEL (reference sequence). The CDR3 contains 12 residues. V dropped 4 bases and J dropped 4 bases, with 7 bases sitting between them. This chain's CDR3 is CASSRALYGYTF. In DNA, the CDR3 is TGTGCCAGCAGCCGGGCCCTCTATGGCTACACCTTC.

V and J are TRBV4-1 and TRBJ1-4; D not resolved. This CDR3 contains 14 residues. In germline, CDR1 is MGHRA, CDR2 YSYEKL. The V end lost 2 bases, the J end lost 0 bases, and 4 bases lay between the germline ends. In DNA form, the CDR3 reads TGCGCCAGCAGCCAATTAACAACTAATGAAAAACTGTTTTTT. Amino acid sequence: CASSQLTTNEKLFF.

The J gene is TRBJ1-5, the V gene TRBV6-4, with 10 bases that match TRBD1. Germline V gene sequence: CDR1 MRHNA, CDR2 SNTAGT. The junction had 18 bases not matched to a gene; V was cut back by 6 bases and J by 7 bases. The CDR3 consists of 18 residues. The CDR3 nucleotides read TGTGCCAGCAGCGCCGCGGGGACAGGGGCCTTGTTAAGGCAGCCCCAGCATTTT. Amino acids: CASSAAGTGALLRQPQHF.